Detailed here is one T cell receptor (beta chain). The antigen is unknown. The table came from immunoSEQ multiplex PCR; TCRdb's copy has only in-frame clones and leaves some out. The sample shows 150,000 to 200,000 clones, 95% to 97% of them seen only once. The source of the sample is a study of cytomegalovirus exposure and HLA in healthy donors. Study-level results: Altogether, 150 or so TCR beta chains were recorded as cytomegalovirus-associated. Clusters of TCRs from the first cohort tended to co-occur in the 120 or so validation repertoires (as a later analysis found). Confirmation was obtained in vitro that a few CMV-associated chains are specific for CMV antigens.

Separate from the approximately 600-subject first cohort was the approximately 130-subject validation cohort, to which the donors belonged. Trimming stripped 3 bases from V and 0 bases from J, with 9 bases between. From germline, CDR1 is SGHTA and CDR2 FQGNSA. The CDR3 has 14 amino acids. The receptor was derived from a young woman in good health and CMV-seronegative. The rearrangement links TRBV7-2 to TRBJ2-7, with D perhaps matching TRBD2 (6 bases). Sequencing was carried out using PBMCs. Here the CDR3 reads CASSLIGGSYEQYF. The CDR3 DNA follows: TGTGCCAGCAGCTTGATCGGGGGCTCCTACGAGCAGTACTTC.